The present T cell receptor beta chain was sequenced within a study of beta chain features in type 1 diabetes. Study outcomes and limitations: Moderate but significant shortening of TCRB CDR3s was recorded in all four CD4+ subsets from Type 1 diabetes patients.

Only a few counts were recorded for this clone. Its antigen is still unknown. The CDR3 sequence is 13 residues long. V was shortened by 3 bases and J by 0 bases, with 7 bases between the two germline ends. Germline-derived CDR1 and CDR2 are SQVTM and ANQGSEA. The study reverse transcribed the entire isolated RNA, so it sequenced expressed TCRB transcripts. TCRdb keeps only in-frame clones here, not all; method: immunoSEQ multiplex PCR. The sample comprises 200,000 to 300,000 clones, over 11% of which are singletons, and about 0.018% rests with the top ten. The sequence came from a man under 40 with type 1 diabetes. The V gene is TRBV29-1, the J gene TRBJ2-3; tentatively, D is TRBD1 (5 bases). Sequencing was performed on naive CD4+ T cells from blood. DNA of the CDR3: TGCAGCGTTGACCGACAGAGCACAGATACGCAGTATTTT. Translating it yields CSVDRQSTDTQYF.